The 24 T cell receptor beta chains below were found in one sample sequenced in a study of blood T cell repertoires in COVID-19. Sequencing was performed with immunoSEQ multiplex PCR; in TCRdb, only in-frame clones are kept and a portion is missing. Of 130,000 to 150,000 clones listed, approximately 90% are singletons. Sequences were obtained from peripheral blood. The origin of the receptors is a woman between 40 and 55 years old with acute or convalescent COVID-19.

This clone was detected only a few times. The chain recombines TRBV20-1 with TRBJ1-1; D is perhaps TRBD1 (5 bases). Trimming took off 0 bases at V and 12 bases at J, with 11 bases between the two ends. The germline V gene has CDR1 DFQATT and CDR2 SNEGSKA (reference sequence). CDR3 length: 11 amino acids. CDR3 sequence reads: CSARDSKGTFF. For the CDR3, the DNA is TGCAGTGCTAGAGATTCGAAGGGGACTTTCTTT.

This chain connects TRBV12-3 or TRBV12-4 to TRBJ1-1; perhaps TRBD1 as D (6 bases). Trimming took 3 bases from V and 10 from J, leaving 12 bases between them. The CDR3 has 12 amino acids. The CDR3 sequence is CASSLTQGGAFF. Written as DNA, the CDR3 is TGTGCCAGCAGTTTGACTCAAGGGGGAGCTTTCTTT.

This chain joins TRBV24-1 and TRBJ2-1; D uncertain. Trimming shortened V by 3 bases and J by 8 bases, and 10 bases separated the two germline ends. The germline V gene encodes CDR1 KGHDR and CDR2 SFDVKD. The CDR3 is made up of 13 amino acids. This CDR3 reads CATSDTHRDEQFF. In DNA form, the CDR3 reads TGTGCCACCAGTGATACCCACCGGGATGAGCAGTTCTTC.

As DNA, the CDR3 is TGTGCCAGCAGCTATTCGGTGGGACAGGCCTTCTATGGCTACACCTTC. Translation: CASSYSVGQAFYGYTF. The V call is TRBV5-5, the J call TRBJ1-2; TRBD1 matches 8 bases. V lost 3 bases and J lost 4; bases outside the gene matches: 11. CDR3 length equals 16 residues. The germline V gene has CDR1 SGHKS and CDR2 YYEKEE (reference sequence).

The chain employs TRBV9 and TRBJ2-3; 8 bases agree with TRBD2. In germline, CDR1 is SGDLS, CDR2 YYNGEE. This CDR3 is 16 amino acids long. V gave up 0 bases and J gave up 2 bases; unmatched junction bases: 5. The CDR3 DNA sequence: TGTGCCAGCAGCGTAGGTAGCGGGGTCCTCACAGATACGCAGTATTTT. It is translated as CASSVGSGVLTDTQYF.

The chain joins TRBV28 to TRBJ2-5, with D possibly being TRBD1 (5 bases). CDR1 is MDHEN, CDR2 SYDVKM, per germline. The CDR3 totals 17 residues. With 4 bases removed from V and 5 bases from J, the gap between germline ends came to 23 bases. The CDR3, as DNA: TGTGCCAGCAGTTCCCATGGTTGGGGCCGAGGAGTCGAGACCCAGTACTTC. It translates to CASSSHGWGRGVETQYF.

The J gene is TRBJ1-5, the V gene TRBV19; D remains ambiguous. CDR3 size: 15 residues. Germline V gene data show CDR1 as LNHDA and CDR2 as SQIVND (reference sequence). Trimming removed 0 bases at V and 0 bases at J, with 6 bases between. The CDR3 DNA reads TGTGCCAGTAGTATAGATATCTATAGCAATCAGCCCCAGCATTTT. It yields the protein CASSIDIYSNQPQHF. The complete variable domain, with remaining parts taken from reference TRBV19 and TRBJ1-5, reads DGGITQSPKYLFRKEGQNVTLSCEQNLNHDAMYWYRQDPGQGLRLIYYSQIVNDFQKGDIAEGYSVSREKKESFPLTVTSAQKNPTAFYLCASSIDIYSNQPQHFGDGTRLSIL.

J is TRBJ2-4 and V is TRBV19; the D is unclear. This CDR3 region has 18 residues. Trimming pared 1 base from V and 0 bases from J, leaving 16 bases between. Germline loops: CDR1 LNHDA, CDR2 SQIVND (reference sequence). The CDR3: CASSIVPQANLAKNIQYF. The CDR3 DNA sequence: TGTGCCAGTAGTATAGTCCCCCAGGCAAATCTAGCCAAAAACATTCAGTACTTC. The full variable domain, its missing parts supplied by reference TRBV19 and TRBJ2-4, is DGGITQSPKYLFRKEGQNVTLSCEQNLNHDAMYWYRQDPGQGLRLIYYSQIVNDFQKGDIAEGYSVSREKKESFPLTVTSAQKNPTAFYLCASSIVPQANLAKNIQYFGAGTRLSVL.

In nucleotides, the CDR3 is TGTGCCAGCAGCCCTGGACTAGCGGGAGAGTTGGTTAGGAACATTCAGTACTTC. Translating it yields CASSPGLAGELVRNIQYF. The chain has TRBV6-2 or TRBV6-3 and TRBJ2-4; TRBD2 matches at 13 bases. Germline V gene sequence: CDR1 MNHEY, CDR2 SVGEGT. J gave up 7 bases and V 6 bases, and 15 bases lay outside the gene matches. The CDR3 length is 18 residues.

The V call is TRBV12-3 or TRBV12-4, the J call TRBJ2-5; D is unclear. V was cut by 3 bases and J by 10 bases, with 9 bases left in between. The CDR3 is made up of 11 amino acids. CDR3 loop: CASSFGESQYF. CDR3 nucleotide sequence: TGTGCCAGCAGTTTTGGAGAAAGCCAGTACTTC.

The gene calls are TRBV9 and TRBJ2-2; D is perhaps TRBD1 (5 bases). Trimming stripped 0 bases from V and 0 bases from J, with 9 bases between. Germline CDR1 is SGDLS and CDR2 is YYNGEE. The CDR3 loop spans 16 amino acids. The CDR3 nucleotides are TGTGCCAGCAGCGTAGTTGAGACAGCGAACACCGGGGAGCTGTTTTTT. Residues: CASSVVETANTGELFF.

The rearrangement links TRBV7-2 to TRBJ1-2, with D tentatively TRBD1 (5 bases). The CDR3 spans 14 residues. Trimming cost V 3 bases and J 0 bases, with 8 bases left between them. CDR1 and CDR2 (germline): SGHTA, FQGNSA. This CDR3 reads CASSFEQANYGYTF. The CDR3 DNA reads as TGTGCCAGCAGCTTTGAACAGGCTAACTATGGCTACACCTTC.

V gene TRBV2 combines with J gene TRBJ2-2; TRBD2 matches 7 bases. CDR3 size: 17 residues. From germline, CDR1 is SNHLY and CDR2 FYNNEI. The ends lost 5 bases at V and 13 bases at J; junction bases unmatched: 22. The CDR3 region is CASSPRWVGTTIGRLFF. DNA of the CDR3: TGTGCCAGCAGTCCCCGGTGGGTGGGGACTACCATAGGGCGGCTGTTTTTT.

The gene calls are TRBV9 and TRBJ2-3; D is perhaps TRBD2 (5 bases). Trimming removed 0 bases at V and 2 bases at J, with 13 bases between. The length of the CDR3 is 16 residues. CDR1 SGDLS and CDR2 YYNGEE come from the germline V gene. CDR3 DNA: TGTGCCAGCAGCGTAGTGGGCAGCGGAAACACAGATACGCAGTATTTT. This gives the protein CASSVVGSGNTDTQYF.

V is TRBV6-6 and J is TRBJ1-4; the match to TRBD1 covers 7 bases. The CDR3 covers 15 residues. Germline V gives CDR1 MNHNY, CDR2 SVGAGI (reference sequence). After removal of 1 base from V and 5 bases from J, the junction contained 4 bases not matched to a gene. CDR3 protein: CASSYLGQSNEKLFF. The CDR3, as DNA: TGTGCCAGCAGTTACTTGGGACAGTCCAATGAAAAACTGTTTTTT.

This clone has just one count. This chain uses TRBV19 with TRBJ1-5; possible D gene TRBD1, 5 bases. V dropped 8 bases and J dropped 4 bases, with 15 bases sitting between them. Germline lookup yields CDR1 LNHDA and CDR2 SQIVND (reference sequence). The CDR3 is made up of 14 amino acids. The CDR3 sequence is CASAKLQENQPQHF. The CDR3 DNA reads as TGTGCCAGTGCAAAACTACAGGAGAATCAGCCCCAGCATTTT.

This clone was counted a single time. The rearrangement joins TRBV10-3 to TRBJ2-3; possible D gene TRBD1, 6 bases. Per germline, CDR1 ENHRY and CDR2 SYGVKD. CDR3 length: 16 residues. With 5 bases removed from V and 4 bases from J, the gap between germline ends came to 19 bases. The CDR3 nucleotides read TGTGCCATCAGTAATCCCGGGACACCTTCCGCAGATACGCAGTATTTT. It translates to CAISNPGTPSADTQYF.

V gene TRBV5-5 combines with J gene TRBJ1-3; D is possibly TRBD1 (5 bases). Germline assignment: CDR1 SGHKS and CDR2 YYEKEE (reference sequence). The CDR3 is 19 residues long. V lost 2 bases, J lost 0 bases, and 21 bases lay in between. This CDR3 is CASSFFDSLLTSSGNTIYF. Here the CDR3 DNA reads TGTGCCAGCAGCTTTTTCGACAGCCTTCTAACGAGCTCTGGAAACACCATATATTTT. Combining the CDR3 with reference TRBV5-5 and TRBJ1-3 gives the whole variable domain DAGVTQSPTHLIKTRGQQVTLRCSPISGHKSVSWYQQVLGQGPQFIFQYYEKEERGRGNFPDRFSARQFPNYSSELNVNALLLGDSALYLCASSFFDSLLTSSGNTIYFGEGSWLTVV.

The chain joins TRBV5-5 to TRBJ2-3; TRBD2 aligns across 9 bases. The CDR3 runs 17 residues. The trim removed 3 bases at V and 1 base at J, leaving 9 bases unmatched. Germline CDR1 and CDR2: SGHKS and YYEKEE (reference sequence). The CDR3 region is CASSSRAREGGTDTQYF. CDR3 DNA: TGTGCCAGCAGCTCCCGGGCGCGGGAGGGGGGCACAGATACGCAGTATTTT.

The V gene is TRBV4-3, the J gene TRBJ1-4; TRBD1 matches 9 bases. The trim removed 1 base at V and 7 bases at J, leaving 7 bases unmatched. Germline V gives CDR1 LGHNA, CDR2 YSLEER. The CDR3 has 16 residues. CDR3 amino acids: CASSQGTGELGEKLFF. For the CDR3, the DNA is TGCGCCAGCAGCCAAGGGACAGGGGAATTAGGTGAAAAACTGTTTTTT.

The genes are TRBV19 and TRBJ2-1, with 12 positions matching TRBD2. Trimming removed 5 bases from V and 8 bases from J; junction bases left unmatched: 7. The CDR3 spans 15 residues. The V gene's germline CDR1 is LNHDA and CDR2 SQIVND (reference sequence). The CDR3 loop is CASSASSGGADEQFF. In DNA form, the CDR3 reads TGTGCCAGTAGTGCCTCTAGCGGGGGGGCCGATGAGCAGTTCTTC.

This sequence joins TRBV7-9 and TRBJ1-1, with 8 bases that match TRBD1. V lost 6 bases and J lost 4; bases outside the gene matches: 10. The length of the CDR3 is 15 residues. Germline CDR1 SEHNR, CDR2 FQNEAQ (reference sequence). CDR3 residues: CASRQTTGVGTEAFF. The CDR3 DNA reads as TGTGCCAGCAGACAAACGACAGGGGTGGGCACTGAAGCTTTCTTT.

Concerning this clone: Mismatch with germline at one junction end may stem from a read error. This sequence joins TRBV29-1 and TRBJ1-2; D unclear. CDR1 and CDR2 (germline): SQVTM, ANQGSEA. The CDR3 has 15 amino acids. CDR3 region: CSVEAFGEMGYGYTF. CDR3 nucleotide sequence: TGCAGCGTCGAAGCCTTCGGGGAGATGGGGTATGGCTACACCTTC.

J is TRBJ2-1 and V is TRBV12-3 or TRBV12-4, with TRBD2 identical over 11 bases. V dropped 8 bases and J dropped 7; count of bases not matched to a gene: 4. CDR3 size: 13 residues. The chain's CDR3 is CASLLAGGNEQFF. CDR3 coding DNA: TGTGCCAGCCTTTTAGCGGGAGGGAATGAGCAGTTCTTC.